What follows are 25 T cell receptor beta chains derived from one specimen sequenced in a study of blood T cells in healthy people across ages. Primers used in a second PCR of about 6 to 11 cycles were a sample-barcoded 5' primer and a J-beta primer mix. In TCRdb, the 5' RACE reads were re-called with MiXCR into one record per CDR3 protein. The sample contains about 1,400,000 distinct CDR3 sequences, 40% to 50% of which appear only once. Sequences were obtained from blood. The receptors here all came from a young woman in good health.

The CDR3 DNA reads TGTGCCAGCAGTTACTCCGCGGGGCAGGGGGACTACGAGCAGTACTTC. Its translation is CASSYSAGQGDYEQYF. The chain joins TRBV6-5 to TRBJ2-7, with D perhaps matching TRBD1 (7 bases). Germline CDR1 is MNHEY and CDR2 is SVGAGI. This CDR3 comprises 16 residues. Trimming removed 0 bases at V and 3 bases at J, with 15 bases between.

The chain uses TRBV9 and TRBJ2-1; 7 bases match TRBD1. There are 16 residues in the CDR3. The V gene end was trimmed by 4 bases and the J gene end by 2 bases; junction bases not matched to a gene: 9. The V gene's germline CDR1 is SGDLS and CDR2 YYNGEE. The CDR3 coding sequence is TGTGCCAGCAGCAGGGGGACAGTGCTTCCCTACAATGAGCAGTTCTTC. This translates into CASSRGTVLPYNEQFF. The whole variable domain, filled in from reference TRBV9 and TRBJ2-1, reads DSGVTQTPKHLITATGQRVTLRCSPRSGDLSVYWYQQSLDQGLQFLIQYYNGEERAKGNILERFSAQQFPDLHSELNLSSLELGDSALYFCASSRGTVLPYNEQFFGPGTRLTVL.

As to this clonotype: This could be a read error, since a much larger clone is one nucleotide away. The chain recombines TRBV12-3 or TRBV12-4 with TRBJ2-3, with a weak D call TRBD2 (5 bases). Trimming took 4 bases from V and 2 from J, leaving 7 bases between them. CDR3 length: 13 residues. The CDR3 loop is CASSSGFTDTQYF. The DNA of the CDR3 is TGTGCCAGCAGTTCGGGGTTCACAGATACGCAGTATTTT.

A few counts support this clonotype. This chain joins TRBV5-1 and TRBJ1-5; a weak D match, TRBD1 (5 bases). The CDR3 is 15 residues long. CDR1 SGHRS and CDR2 YFSETQ come from the germline V gene. V lost 4 bases and J lost 0, with 11 bases in between. CDR3 amino acids: CASSPRGDSNQPQHF. CDR3 bases: TGCGCCAGCAGCCCAAGAGGGGATAGCAATCAGCCCCAGCATTTT. Full variable domain (outside the CDR3, taken from reference TRBV5-1 and TRBJ1-5): KAGVTQTPRYLIKTRGQQVTLSCSPISGHRSVSWYQQTPGQGLQFLFEYFSETQRNKGNFPGRFSGRQFSNSRSEMNVSTLELGDSALYLCASSPRGDSNQPQHFGDGTRLSIL.

Comment on this clonotype: A junction end diverges from the germline sequence, so it may reflect a read error. The gene calls are TRBV29-1 and TRBJ2-2; possibly TRBD2 for D (5 bases). Per germline, CDR1 SQVTM and CDR2 ANQGSEA. The length of the CDR3 is 14 residues. The CDR3 DNA sequence: TGCAGCGTCTATTCAATAACGGGCGCCGGGGAGCTGTTCTTT. Amino acids: CSVYSITGAGELFF.

Written as DNA, the CDR3 is TGTGCCAGCAGTGAAGGGCCCCCCGACACCGGGGAGCTGTTTTTT. This gives the protein CASSEGPPDTGELFF. The chain carries TRBV6-1 and TRBJ2-2; no clear D. The CDR3 has 15 amino acids. Trimming removed 1 base at V and 3 bases at J, with 9 bases between. Germline V gene data show CDR1 as MNHNS and CDR2 as SASEGT.

This clonotype was found a few times. This chain joins TRBV5-1 and TRBJ2-7, with D uncertain. The CDR3 consists of 14 residues. Germline V lookup: CDR1 SGHRS, CDR2 YFSETQ. V gave up 0 bases and J gave up 4 bases, with 11 bases separating them. The CDR3 region is CASSLGPRFYEQYF. CDR3 in DNA: TGCGCCAGCAGCTTGGGGCCGCGGTTTTACGAGCAGTACTTC.

J is TRBJ2-3 and V is TRBV7-7; the D gene is possibly TRBD1 (6 bases). Germline values: CDR1 SSHAT, CDR2 FNYEAQ (reference sequence). Trimming took off 5 bases at V and 0 bases at J, with 12 bases between the two ends. This CDR3 region has 15 residues. CDR3 in amino acids: CASSEYRDSTDTQYF. CDR3 coding DNA: TGTGCCAGCAGCGAGTACAGGGACAGCACAGATACGCAGTATTTT.

The rearrangement links TRBV3-1 to TRBJ1-4; D is ambiguous. The germline V and J ends were trimmed by 2 bases and 4 bases, with 11 bases remaining between them. Germline V lookup: CDR1 LGHDT, CDR2 YNNKEL (reference sequence). The CDR3 sequence is 15 residues long. The CDR3, as DNA: TGTGCCAGCAGCCAAATTGGACGGAGTAATGAAAAACTGTTTTTT. Its translation is CASSQIGRSNEKLFF.

This chain connects TRBV29-1 to TRBJ1-4, with 7 bases fitting TRBD1. The V gene's germline CDR1 is SQVTM and CDR2 ANQGSEA. V lost 6 bases, J lost 3 bases, and 4 bases stayed unmatched. This CDR3 spans 13 amino acids. CDR3 residues: CSVRQGSNEKLFF. The CDR3 DNA sequence: TGCAGCGTCCGACAGGGTTCTAATGAAAAACTGTTTTTT.

The rearrangement links TRBV29-1 to TRBJ2-7; D uncertain. Trimming removed 3 bases from V and 2 bases from J, with 14 bases in between. This CDR3 region has 14 residues. Per the germline V gene, CDR1 is SQVTM and CDR2 is ANQGSEA. The CDR3 sequence is CSVDIKGSAYEQYF. As DNA, the CDR3 is TGCAGCGTTGACATCAAAGGGTCGGCCTACGAGCAGTACTTC.

This clonotype was observed a few times. The chain has TRBV6-2 or TRBV6-3 and TRBJ2-1; 9 nucleotides agree with TRBD2. The V segment lost 4 bases and the J segment 4 bases; nucleotides outside the gene matches: 5. Germline assignment: CDR1 MNHEY and CDR2 SVGEGT. The CDR3 contains 15 residues. CDR3 sequence: CASSSGAGGYNEQFF. The CDR3 DNA is TGTGCCAGCAGTTCCGGAGCGGGGGGTTACAATGAGCAGTTCTTC.

The rearrangement links TRBV6-6 to TRBJ2-5; possibly TRBD1 or TRBD2 for D (5 bases each). The CDR3 covers 15 residues. Per germline, CDR1 MNHNY and CDR2 SVGAGI (reference sequence). With 4 bases removed from V and 5 bases from J, the gap between germline ends came to 17 bases. CDR3 sequence: CASSWADGGSETQYF. The CDR3 bases are TGTGCCAGCAGTTGGGCCGATGGGGGTTCGGAGACCCAGTACTTC.

This chain uses TRBV6-2 or TRBV6-3 with TRBJ2-5, with 12 bases that match TRBD1. This CDR3 is built from 16 residues. Germline V gene sequence: CDR1 MNHEY, CDR2 SVGEGT. The J segment lost 2 bases and the V segment lost 5 bases, leaving 6 bases of the junction unmatched. The chain's CDR3 is CASSATGQGAQETQYF. The DNA for the CDR3 is TGTGCCAGCAGTGCTACGGGACAGGGGGCTCAAGAGACCCAGTACTTC.

V gene TRBV29-1 combines with J gene TRBJ1-1; D ambiguous. Germline CDR1 reads SQVTM; CDR2 reads ANQGSEA. The CDR3 contains 13 residues. The ends were cut back, 6 bases at V and 6 bases at J, with 17 bases in the middle. CDR3 nucleotide sequence: TGCAGCGTCGGCGGAGCGTCAGCACCTGAAGCTTTCTTT. Translated, it gives CSVGGASAPEAFF.

The V call is TRBV20-1, the J call TRBJ1-2; D is unclear. Germline CDR1 DFQATT, CDR2 SNEGSKA (reference sequence). Trimming left V 2 bases short and J 4 bases short, with 8 bases between. CDR3 size: 12 residues. The CDR3 coding sequence is TGCAGTGCTAGACCTGATCTCTATGGCTACACCTTC. Translating it yields CSARPDLYGYTF.

CDR3 in DNA: TGTGCCAGCAGCTTCGTAATAGCTGGGGCCAACGTCCTGACTTTC. Encoded protein: CASSFVIAGANVLTF. The V gene is TRBV7-3, the J gene TRBJ2-6; D is undetermined. V dropped 3 bases and J dropped 2 bases, with 8 bases sitting between them. The length of the CDR3 is 15 residues. Germline-derived CDR1 and CDR2 are SGHTA and FQGTGA.

A word on this clonotype: One end of the junction varies from germline; a read error may be responsible. This chain joins TRBV6-5 and TRBJ2-5; D may be TRBD2 (5 bases). The CDR3 contains 16 residues. Germline assignment: CDR1 MNHEY and CDR2 SVGAGI. The DNA of the CDR3 is TGTGCCAGCAATTACTTTGCGGGTGGCTTACAAGAGACCCAGTACTTC. As protein: CASNYFAGGLQETQYF.

This clonotype turned up a few times. The V and J genes are TRBV7-2 and TRBJ2-7; no firm D call. Germline V gene data show CDR1 as SGHTA and CDR2 as FQGNSA. Trimming took 1 base from V and 2 from J, leaving 9 bases between them. The CDR3 sequence is 14 residues long. CDR3 residues: CASSLEMFAYEQYF. The CDR3 DNA sequence: TGTGCCAGCAGCTTAGAGATGTTCGCCTACGAGCAGTACTTC.

This chain connects TRBV20-1 to TRBJ2-1; 13 bases fit TRBD2. The junction had 6 bases not matched to a gene; V was cut back by 0 bases and J by 7 bases. The CDR3 spans 16 residues. Per germline, CDR1 DFQATT and CDR2 SNEGSKA (reference sequence). CDR3 residues: CSARDGTSGMPNEQFF. CDR3 DNA sequence: TGCAGTGCTAGAGATGGGACTAGCGGGATGCCGAATGAGCAGTTCTTC.

The genes are TRBV20-1 and TRBJ2-1; possibly TRBD2 for D (5 bases). V lost 2 bases, J lost 10 bases, and 27 bases lay in between. The CDR3 consists of 17 residues. Germline V CDR1 and CDR2: DFQATT, SNEGSKA (reference sequence). DNA for the CDR3: TGCAGTGCTAGACGGCAAAAAACTAGACACCATATCTACGAGCAGTTCTTC. As protein: CSARRQKTRHHIYEQFF.

This rearrangement joins TRBV7-3 to TRBJ1-1, with D possibly being TRBD1 (6 bases). CDR1 and CDR2 (germline): SGHTA, FQGTGA. Trimming shortened V by 6 bases and J by 5 bases, and 22 bases separated the two germline ends. The CDR3 length is 16 residues. The CDR3 region is CASRLTQQGVNTEAFF. The CDR3 DNA reads TGTGCCAGCAGACTAACCCAACAGGGAGTTAATACTGAAGCTTTCTTT.

The V gene is TRBV6-1, the J gene TRBJ2-7; D uncertain. The CDR3 loop spans 15 amino acids. V lost 0 bases and J lost 0, with 9 bases in between. In germline, CDR1 is MNHNS, CDR2 SASEGT. CDR3 loop: CASSEAVDSSYEQYF. The DNA of the CDR3 is TGTGCCAGCAGTGAAGCGGTAGATAGCTCCTACGAGCAGTACTTC.

The chain combines TRBV12-3 or TRBV12-4 with TRBJ2-3; 8 positions agree with TRBD2. The V gene end was trimmed by 1 base and the J gene end by 1 base; junction bases not matched to a gene: 4. This CDR3 is 16 amino acids long. CDR3 nucleotide sequence: TGTGCCAGCAGTTTAGTAGCGGGGCGTGGCACAGATACGCAGTATTTT. Protein product: CASSLVAGRGTDTQYF.

This clonotype was seen once. The V and J genes are TRBV27 and TRBJ1-5; D is undetermined. The germline V gene has CDR1 MNHEY and CDR2 SMNVEV (reference sequence). The CDR3 runs 17 residues. The germline V and J ends were trimmed by 4 bases and 2 bases, with 18 bases remaining between them. CDR3 DNA sequence: TGTGCCAGCAGTTCGGACGGCCGGAATGTGGGCAATCAGCCCCAGCATTTT. It is translated as CASSSDGRNVGNQPQHF.